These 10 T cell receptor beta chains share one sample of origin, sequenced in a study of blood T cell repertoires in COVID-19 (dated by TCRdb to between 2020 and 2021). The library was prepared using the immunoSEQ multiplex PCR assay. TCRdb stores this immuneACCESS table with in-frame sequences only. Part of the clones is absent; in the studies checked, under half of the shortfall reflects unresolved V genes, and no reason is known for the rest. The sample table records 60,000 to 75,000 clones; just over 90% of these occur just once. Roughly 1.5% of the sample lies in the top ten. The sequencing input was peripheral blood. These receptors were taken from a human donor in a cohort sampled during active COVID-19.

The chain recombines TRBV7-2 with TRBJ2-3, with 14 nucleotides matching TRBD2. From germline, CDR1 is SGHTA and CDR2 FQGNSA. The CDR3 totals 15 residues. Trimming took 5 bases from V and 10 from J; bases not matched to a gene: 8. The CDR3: CASSIGTSGRYPQYF. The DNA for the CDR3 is TGTGCCAGCAGCATAGGGACTAGCGGGAGATACCCGCAGTATTTT.

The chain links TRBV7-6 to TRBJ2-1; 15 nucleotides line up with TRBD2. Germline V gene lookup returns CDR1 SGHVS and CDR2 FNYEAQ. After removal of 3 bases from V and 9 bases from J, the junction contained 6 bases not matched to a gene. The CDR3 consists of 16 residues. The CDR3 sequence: CASSLGTSGRWVEQFF. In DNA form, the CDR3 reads TGTGCCAGCAGCTTGGGGACTAGCGGGAGGTGGGTTGAGCAGTTCTTC. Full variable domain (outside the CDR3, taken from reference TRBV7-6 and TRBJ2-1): GAGVSQSPRYKVTKRGQDVALRCDPISGHVSLYWYRQALGQGPEFLTYFNYEAQQDKSGLPNDRFSAERPEGSISTLTIQRTEQRDSAMYRCASSLGTSGRWVEQFFGPGTRLTVL.

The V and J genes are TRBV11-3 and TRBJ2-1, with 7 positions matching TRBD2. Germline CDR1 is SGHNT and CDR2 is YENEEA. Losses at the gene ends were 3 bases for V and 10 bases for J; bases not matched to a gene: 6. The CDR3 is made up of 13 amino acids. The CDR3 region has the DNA TGTGCCAGCAGCTTCAGACTAGCTGAGGAGCAGTTCTTC. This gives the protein CASSFRLAEEQFF. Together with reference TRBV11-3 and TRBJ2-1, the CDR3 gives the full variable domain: EAGVVQSPRYKIIEKKQPVAFWCNPISGHNTLYWYLQNLGQGPELLIRYENEEAVDDSQLPKDRFSAERLKGVDSTLKIQPAELGDSAVYLCASSFRLAEEQFFGPGTRLTVL.

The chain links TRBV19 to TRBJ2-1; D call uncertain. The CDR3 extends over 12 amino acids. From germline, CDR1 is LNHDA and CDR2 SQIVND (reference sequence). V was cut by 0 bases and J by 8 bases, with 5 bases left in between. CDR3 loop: CASSIDLYEQFF. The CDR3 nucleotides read TGTGCCAGTAGTATAGACCTTTATGAGCAGTTCTTC.

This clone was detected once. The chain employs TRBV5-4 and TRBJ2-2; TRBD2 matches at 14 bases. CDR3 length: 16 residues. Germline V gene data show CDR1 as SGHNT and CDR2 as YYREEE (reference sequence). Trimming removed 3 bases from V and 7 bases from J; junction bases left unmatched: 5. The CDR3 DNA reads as TGTGCCAGCAGCTCACCGGGACTAGCGGGAGACGGGGAGCTGTTTTTT. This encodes CASSSPGLAGDGELFF.

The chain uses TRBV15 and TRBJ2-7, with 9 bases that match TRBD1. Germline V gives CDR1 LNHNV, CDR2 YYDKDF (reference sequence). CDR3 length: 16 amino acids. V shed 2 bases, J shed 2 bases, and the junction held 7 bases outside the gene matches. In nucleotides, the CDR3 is TGTGCCACCAGCAGATTCGGGACAGGGAATACCTACGAGCAGTACTTC. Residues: CATSRFGTGNTYEQYF.

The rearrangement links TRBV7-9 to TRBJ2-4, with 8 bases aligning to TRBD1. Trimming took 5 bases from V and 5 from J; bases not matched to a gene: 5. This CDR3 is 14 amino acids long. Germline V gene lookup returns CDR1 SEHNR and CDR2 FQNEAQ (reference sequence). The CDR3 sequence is CASSADRGENIQYF. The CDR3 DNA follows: TGTGCCAGCAGCGCAGACAGGGGCGAAAACATTCAGTACTTC.

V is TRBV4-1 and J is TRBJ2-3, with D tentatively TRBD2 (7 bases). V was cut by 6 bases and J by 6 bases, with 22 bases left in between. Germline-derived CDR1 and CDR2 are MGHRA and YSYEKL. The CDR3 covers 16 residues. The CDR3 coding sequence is TGCGCCAGCAGGGGGGGGACGACTCGGGGGCCCGATACGCAGTATTTT. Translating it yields CASRGGTTRGPDTQYF.

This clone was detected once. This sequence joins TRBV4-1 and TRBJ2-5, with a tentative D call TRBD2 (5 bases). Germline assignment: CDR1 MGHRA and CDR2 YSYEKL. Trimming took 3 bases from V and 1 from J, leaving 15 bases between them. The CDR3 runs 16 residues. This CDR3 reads CASSQGSGAGQETQYF. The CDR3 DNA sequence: TGCGCCAGCAGCCAGGGAAGCGGCGCAGGCCAAGAGACCCAGTACTTC.

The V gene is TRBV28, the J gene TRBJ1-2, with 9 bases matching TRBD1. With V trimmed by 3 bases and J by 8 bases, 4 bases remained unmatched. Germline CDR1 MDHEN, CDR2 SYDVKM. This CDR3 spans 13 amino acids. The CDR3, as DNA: TGTGCCAGCAGTTTGACAGGGGGTCGAGGCTACACCTTC. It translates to CASSLTGGRGYTF.